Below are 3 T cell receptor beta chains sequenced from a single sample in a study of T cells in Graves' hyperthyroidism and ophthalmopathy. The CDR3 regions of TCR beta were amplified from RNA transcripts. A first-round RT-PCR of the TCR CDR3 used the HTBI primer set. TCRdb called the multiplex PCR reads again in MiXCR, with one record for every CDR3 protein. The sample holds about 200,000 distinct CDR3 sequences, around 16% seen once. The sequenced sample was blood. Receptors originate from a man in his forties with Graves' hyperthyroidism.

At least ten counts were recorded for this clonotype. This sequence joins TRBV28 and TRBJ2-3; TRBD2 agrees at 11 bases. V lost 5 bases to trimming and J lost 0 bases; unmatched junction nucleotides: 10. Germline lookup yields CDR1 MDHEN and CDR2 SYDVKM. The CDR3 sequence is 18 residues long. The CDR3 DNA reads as TGTGCCAGCAGTCCAGCCGGGACTAGCGGCTCTAGCACAGATACGCAGTATTTT. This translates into CASSPAGTSGSSTDTQYF.

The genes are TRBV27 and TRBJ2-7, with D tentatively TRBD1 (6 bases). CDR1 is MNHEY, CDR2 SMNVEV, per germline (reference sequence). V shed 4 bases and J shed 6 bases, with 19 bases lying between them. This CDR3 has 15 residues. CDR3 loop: CASSYPGQGVSEQYF. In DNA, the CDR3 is TGTGCCAGCAGTTATCCGGGACAAGGGGTTTCCGAGCAGTACTTC.

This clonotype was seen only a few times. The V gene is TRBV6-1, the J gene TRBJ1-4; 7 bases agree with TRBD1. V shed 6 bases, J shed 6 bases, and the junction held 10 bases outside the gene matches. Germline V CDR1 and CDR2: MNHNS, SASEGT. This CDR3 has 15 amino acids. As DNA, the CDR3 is TGTGCCAGCAGACCCCGACAGGGAGGGTATGAAAAACTGTTTTTT. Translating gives CASRPRQGGYEKLFF.